Following are 15 T cell receptor beta chains from one sample sequenced in a study of cytomegalovirus exposure and HLA in healthy donors. PCR amplification relied on 60 Vbeta primers (plus 13 Jbeta primers). The protocol was immunoSEQ multiplex PCR, while the TCRdb copy is restricted to in-frame clones and leaves out a portion. Found here are approximately 120,000 clones, approximately 80% of them singletons; the top ten hold less than 2.5%. The sample comprised PBMCs. All receptors come from a man aged 45-65 years in good health and CMV-seronegative.

The chain couples TRBV29-1 to TRBJ1-5; D is unresolved. Germline V CDR1 and CDR2: SQVTM, ANQGSEA. V lost 7 bases to trimming and J lost 1 base, with 14 bases between them. The CDR3 sequence is 14 residues long. The CDR3 spells CSATVAGSNQPQHF. The DNA for the CDR3 is TGCAGCGCCACGGTGGCGGGAAGCAATCAGCCCCAGCATTTT.

The V call is TRBV5-5, the J call TRBJ1-1, with D perhaps TRBD1 (5 bases). The germline V and J ends were trimmed by 2 bases and 6 bases, with 14 bases remaining between them. CDR1 and CDR2 from the germline V gene are SGHKS and YYEKEE (reference sequence). The CDR3 has 14 residues. The CDR3 region has the DNA TGTGCCAGCAGCTTTGGGGGGGTGAAGGCTGAAGCTTTCTTT. Translation: CASSFGGVKAEAFF.

The V call is TRBV6-1, the J call TRBJ2-5, with a possible D match to TRBD1 (6 bases). Germline CDR1 reads MNHNS; CDR2 reads SASEGT. Trimming removed 2 bases at V and 5 bases at J, with 18 bases between. The CDR3 runs 16 residues. CDR3 bases: TGTGCCAGCAGTGAAACCCCGAACAGGGTGGGGGAGACCCAGTACTTC. Translation gives CASSETPNRVGETQYF.

The chain is built from TRBV7-8 and TRBJ1-1; a weak D match, TRBD1 (5 bases). The CDR3 spans 16 residues. V was pared by 1 base and J by 4 bases, with 16 bases between. Germline assignment: CDR1 SGHVS and CDR2 FQNEAQ. The CDR3 region has the DNA TGTGCCAGCAGCTTAGAAGGGTGGGGCAGGACCACTGAAGCTTTCTTT. This encodes CASSLEGWGRTTEAFF.

The chain uses TRBV4-3 and TRBJ2-2; D possibly corresponds to TRBD2 (6 bases). The V end lost 0 bases, the J end lost 7 bases, and 9 bases lay between the germline ends. CDR1 LGHNA and CDR2 YSLEER come from the germline V gene. The CDR3 loop spans 14 amino acids. The CDR3 region is CASSQDRGSGELFF. Here the CDR3 DNA reads TGCGCCAGCAGCCAAGATCGGGGGAGCGGGGAGCTGTTTTTT.

The J gene is TRBJ1-1, the V gene TRBV27; no reliable D call. Between the trimmed V and J ends, which lost 4 bases and 6 bases, there was a span of 12 bases. CDR1 is MNHEY and CDR2 is SMNVEV in the germline V gene (reference sequence). The CDR3 contains 13 residues. The CDR3 DNA follows: TGTGCCAGCAGTTCGCAGATGTTTCCTGAAGCTTTCTTT. It codes for CASSSQMFPEAFF.

The J gene is TRBJ1-2, the V gene TRBV6-6; no clear D gene. Germline CDR1 is MNHNY and CDR2 is SVGAGI (reference sequence). The V end lost 7 bases, the J end lost 4 bases, and 16 bases lay between the germline ends. The CDR3 totals 14 residues. This CDR3 is CASTQGSGIYGYTF. In DNA, the CDR3 is TGTGCCAGCACCCAAGGCTCGGGGATCTATGGCTACACCTTC.

The chain has TRBV4-2 and TRBJ1-2, with D maybe TRBD1 (6 bases). V lost 0 bases to trimming and J lost 3 bases, with 8 bases between them. The CDR3 consists of 14 residues. Germline CDR1 and CDR2: LGHNA and YNFKEQ. The CDR3, as DNA: TGTGCCAGCAGCCAAGAAGCAGGGGACTATGGCTACACCTTC. Amino acid sequence: CASSQEAGDYGYTF.

A single count supports this clone. This chain connects TRBV6-5 to TRBJ2-5, with TRBD1 matching over 9 bases. Unmatched junction bases numbered 5, after V lost 2 bases and J lost 1 base. This CDR3 has 16 amino acids. Looked up from germline, CDR1 is MNHEY and CDR2 is SVGAGI. The CDR3 nucleotides are TGTGCCAGCAGTTACCTTGGGACAGGGACCCAAGAGACCCAGTACTTC. As protein: CASSYLGTGTQETQYF.

V is TRBV19 and J is TRBJ2-2; 10 bases fit TRBD2. Germline CDR1 LNHDA, CDR2 SQIVND (reference sequence). V lost 4 bases, J lost 1 base, and 3 bases stayed unmatched. The CDR3 is 16 residues long. The CDR3 region is CASSSRLAGNTGELFF. CDR3 bases: TGTGCCAGTAGTAGCCGACTAGCGGGGAACACCGGGGAGCTGTTTTTT.

With respect to this clone: Other DNA sequences within the sample encode an identical CDR3. The V and J genes are TRBV21-1 and TRBJ2-7; TRBD1 reflects the table's D call only, with no check against the DNA. TRBV21-1 is given as a pseudogene. The CDR3 totals 20 residues. CDR3 protein: CASTVTWTGGILVNSYEQYV. The CDR3 DNA is TGTGCCAGCACCGTAACGTGGACAGGTGGGATCCTCGTTAACTCCTACGAGCAGTACGTC.

CDR3 residues: CASSEQGHTGELFF. The CDR3 DNA reads as TGTGCCAGCAGTGAACAGGGACACACCGGGGAGCTGTTTTTT. The J gene is TRBJ2-2, the V gene TRBV6-4; a weak D match, TRBD1 (6 bases). Trimming cost V 3 bases and J 3 bases, with 8 bases left between them. Germline V CDR1 and CDR2: MRHNA, SNTAGT. The CDR3 is made up of 14 amino acids.

The genes are TRBV18 and TRBJ2-5, with a possible D match to TRBD2 (6 bases). This CDR3 has 13 residues. V dropped 6 bases and J dropped 1 base, with 9 bases sitting between them. Germline values: CDR1 KGHSH, CDR2 LQKENI. The CDR3 sequence: CASSVGGQETQYF. Written as DNA, the CDR3 is TGTGCCAGCTCCGTCGGGGGCCAAGAGACCCAGTACTTC.

The chain recombines TRBV5-6 with TRBJ1-2; D might be TRBD1 (6 bases). V gave up 1 base and J gave up 2 bases, with 12 bases separating them. Looked up from germline, CDR1 is SGHDT and CDR2 is YYEEEE. CDR3 size: 15 residues. The CDR3 DNA sequence: TGTGCCAGCAGCTTGTGGGGGCTGCAGAACTATGGCTACACCTTC. It is translated as CASSLWGLQNYGYTF.

The rearrangement joins TRBV6-1 to TRBJ2-7; 10 bases fit TRBD2. The ends lost 6 bases at V and 2 bases at J; junction bases unmatched: 4. From germline, CDR1 is MNHNS and CDR2 SASEGT. The CDR3 is made up of 14 amino acids. CDR3 sequence (DNA): TGTGCCAGCAGCACGAGCGGGGGGGCCTACGAGCAGTACTTC. Translation gives CASSTSGGAYEQYF.